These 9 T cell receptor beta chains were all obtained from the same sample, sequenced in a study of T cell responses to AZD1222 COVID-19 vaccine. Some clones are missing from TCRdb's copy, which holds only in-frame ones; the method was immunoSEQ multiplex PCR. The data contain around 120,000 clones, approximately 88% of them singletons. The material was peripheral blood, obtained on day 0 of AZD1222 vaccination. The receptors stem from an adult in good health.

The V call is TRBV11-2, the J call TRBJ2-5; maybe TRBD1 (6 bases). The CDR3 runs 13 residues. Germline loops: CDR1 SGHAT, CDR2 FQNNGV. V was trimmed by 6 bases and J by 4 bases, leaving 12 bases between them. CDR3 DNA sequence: TGTGCCAGCAGGCGTACAGGGAGAGAGACCCAGTACTTC. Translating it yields CASRRTGRETQYF. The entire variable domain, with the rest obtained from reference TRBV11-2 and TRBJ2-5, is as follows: EAGVAQSPRYKIIEKRQSVAFWCNPISGHATLYWYQQILGQGPKLLIQFQNNGVVDDSQLPKDRFSAERLKGVDSTLKIQPAKLEDSAVYLCASRRTGRETQYFGPGTRLLVL.

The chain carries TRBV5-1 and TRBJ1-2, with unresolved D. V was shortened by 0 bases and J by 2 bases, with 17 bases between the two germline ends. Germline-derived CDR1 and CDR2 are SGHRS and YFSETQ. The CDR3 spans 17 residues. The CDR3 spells CASSLATQVAHNYGYTF. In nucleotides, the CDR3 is TGCGCCAGCAGCTTGGCTACCCAGGTGGCCCACAACTATGGCTACACCTTC.

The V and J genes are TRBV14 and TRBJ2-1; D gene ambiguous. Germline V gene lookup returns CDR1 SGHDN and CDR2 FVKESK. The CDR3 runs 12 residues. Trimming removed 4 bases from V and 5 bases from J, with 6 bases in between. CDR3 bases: TGTGCCAGCAGCCCGAGGAACAATGAGCAGTTCTTC. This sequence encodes CASSPRNNEQFF.

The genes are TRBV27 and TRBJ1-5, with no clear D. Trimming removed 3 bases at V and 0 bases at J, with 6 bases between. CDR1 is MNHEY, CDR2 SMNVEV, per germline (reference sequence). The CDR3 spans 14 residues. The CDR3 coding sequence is TGTGCCAGCAGTTTTGGGGATAGCAATCAGCCCCAGCATTTT. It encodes CASSFGDSNQPQHF.

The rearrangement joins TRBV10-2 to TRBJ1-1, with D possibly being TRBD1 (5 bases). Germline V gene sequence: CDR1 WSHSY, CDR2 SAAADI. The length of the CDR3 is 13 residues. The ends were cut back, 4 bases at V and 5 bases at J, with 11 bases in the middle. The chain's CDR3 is CASSVQGGTEAFF. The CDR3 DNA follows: TGCGCCAGCAGTGTGCAGGGAGGGACTGAAGCTTTCTTT.

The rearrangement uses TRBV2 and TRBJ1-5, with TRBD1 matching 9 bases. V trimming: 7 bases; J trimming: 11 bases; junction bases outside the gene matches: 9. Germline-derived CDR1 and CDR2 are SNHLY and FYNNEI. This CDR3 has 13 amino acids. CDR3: CASIGDRDGAQHF. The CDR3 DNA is TGTGCCAGCATCGGGGACAGGGACGGGGCCCAGCATTTT.

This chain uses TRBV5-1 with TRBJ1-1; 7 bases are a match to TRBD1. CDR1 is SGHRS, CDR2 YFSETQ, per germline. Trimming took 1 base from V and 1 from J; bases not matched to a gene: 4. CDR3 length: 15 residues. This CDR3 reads CASSLSGTENTEAFF. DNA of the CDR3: TGCGCCAGCAGCTTGAGCGGGACAGAGAACACTGAAGCTTTCTTT.

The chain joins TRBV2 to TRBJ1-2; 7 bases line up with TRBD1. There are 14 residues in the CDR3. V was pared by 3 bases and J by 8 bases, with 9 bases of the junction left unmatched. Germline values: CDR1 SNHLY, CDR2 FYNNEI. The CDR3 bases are TGTGCCAGCAGTGAGATGGTCAGGGGGGAAGGCTACACCTTC. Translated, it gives CASSEMVRGEGYTF.

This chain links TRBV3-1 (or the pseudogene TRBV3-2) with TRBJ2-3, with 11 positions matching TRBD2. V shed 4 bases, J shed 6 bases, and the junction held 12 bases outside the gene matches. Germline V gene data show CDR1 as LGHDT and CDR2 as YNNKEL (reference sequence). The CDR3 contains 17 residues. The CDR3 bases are TGTGCCAGCAGCCTCGGAGGGTTAGCGGGGGGGCTCGATACGCAGTATTTT. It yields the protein CASSLGGLAGGLDTQYF.